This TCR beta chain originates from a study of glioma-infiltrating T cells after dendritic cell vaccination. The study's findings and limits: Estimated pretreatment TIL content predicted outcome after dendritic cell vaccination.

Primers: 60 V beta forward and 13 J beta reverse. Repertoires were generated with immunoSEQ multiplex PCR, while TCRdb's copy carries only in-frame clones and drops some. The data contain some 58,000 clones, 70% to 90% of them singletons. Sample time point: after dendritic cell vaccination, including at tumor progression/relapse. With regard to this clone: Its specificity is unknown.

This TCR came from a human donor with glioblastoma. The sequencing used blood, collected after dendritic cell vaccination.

The CDR3 region is CASSLGVNEQFF. The CDR3 coding sequence is TGCGCCAGCAGCCTCGGGGTCAATGAGCAGTTCTTC. V gene TRBV5-1 combines with J gene TRBJ2-1; TRBD2 is a possible D gene (5 bases). The ends were cut back, 4 bases at V and 6 bases at J, with 8 bases in the middle. The CDR3 is 12 residues long. Per germline, CDR1 SGHRS and CDR2 YFSETQ.